Here is one T cell receptor (beta chain) with its context. Its cognate antigen has yet to be identified. One base away there is no much larger clone; base qualities are not given. These data are taken from a study of CD4+ T cells in melanoma (dated 2022 in TCRdb). For the study in its entirety: The study examined neoantigen-specific CD4+ T cells in human melanoma. Summary of the overall study and its limitations: The report described a correlation between neoantigen-specific CD4+ T cells and the function of CD8+ T cells, macrophages and B cells. According to the report, neoantigen-specific CD4+ T cells in melanoma displayed diverse differentiation states.

Library preparation was by the immunoSEQ multiplex PCR assay. The source is immuneACCESS, and TCRdb retained only in-frame sequences with V and J called. Part of the clones is not carried over; for the studies checked, unresolved V genes explain less than half of this, and the remainder is unexplained. The sample table shows fewer than 15,000 clones, and approximately 62% are seen once. The ten largest clones represent approximately 15% of the sample. Taken from cysteine to phenylalanine, the CDR3 has 13 residues. Only the CDR3 DNA stays, 39 bases, in frame from base 1. CDR1 MNHEY and CDR2 SVGAGI are derived from the germline V gene. V loses 5 bases, J loses 6 bases, and the germline ends lie 14 bases apart. Donors were patients with melanoma.

Specimen: cells from a culture (not recorded whether cultured in vitro). This clonotype was sampled from a human donor with melanoma. The V and J genes are TRBV6-5 and TRBJ2-7; a confident D gene designation cannot be given. For the CDR3, the sequence is CASSPRLSGEQYF. The DNA reads as follows: TGTGCCAGCAGTCCCAGGCTTTCGGGCGAGCAGTACTTC.